This T cell receptor (beta chain) is from a study of blood T cells in healthy people across ages. Study-level findings and limits: With age, beta diversity per million T cells declined roughly linearly, significantly by roughly 40.

This clonotype was detected a few times. Its specificity is unknown. Next came a second PCR, run for roughly 6 to 11 cycles, which used a sample-barcoded 5' primer along with a J-beta primer mix. Sequencing recovered at least 3 million CDR3-containing paired-end reads from each sample. TCRdb itself ran the 5' RACE reads through MiXCR, one entry per CDR3 protein. The sample yields fewer than 1,000,000 distinct CDR3 sequences, 40% to 50% seen once. Sequenced material: blood. The TCR comes from a man aged 60 to 69 in good health.

DNA of the CDR3: TGCGCCAGCAGCAAGACCCCTTGGGGTGAAGCTTTCTTT. This encodes CASSKTPWGEAFF. The rearrangement joins TRBV5-1 to TRBJ1-1, with no clear D. The ends were cut back, 4 bases at V and 7 bases at J, with 14 bases in the middle. This CDR3 is 13 amino acids long. Germline V gene sequence: CDR1 SGHRS, CDR2 YFSETQ. The variable domain in full, completed from reference TRBV5-1 and TRBJ1-1, reads KAGVTQTPRYLIKTRGQQVTLSCSPISGHRSVSWYQQTPGQGLQFLFEYFSETQRNKGNFPGRFSGRQFSNSRSEMNVSTLELGDSALYLCASSKTPWGEAFFGQGTRLTVV.